The 30 T cell receptor beta chains below come from one sample, sequenced in a study of CD8 T cells in Susac syndrome (dated by TCRdb to about 2019). The library came from the immunoSEQ multiplex PCR assay. RNA was extracted using the RNeasy kit, and about 0.5 to 1 ug of the RNA was reverse transcribed with random hexamers. TCRdb trimmed the raw reads at Q25, called clones with MiXCR and kept productive beta chains. Records with the same CDR3 protein are collapsed into one entry carrying the most frequent genes and DNA. In all, the sample holds hundreds of thousands of distinct CDR3 sequences, and about 94% of those were seen once. 0.15% to 0.2% of the sample belongs to the ten largest clones. Material for sequencing was CD4+ T cells from PBMCs. These receptors were obtained from a human donor with Susac syndrome.

The rearrangement joins TRBV19 to TRBJ1-5; TRBD1 matches at 7 bases. The CDR3 length is 15 residues. Trimming at V came to 8 bases and at J to 0 bases, leaving 7 bases not matched to a gene. Germline V gene data show CDR1 as LNHDA and CDR2 as SQIVND (reference sequence). Here the CDR3 DNA reads TGTGCCAGTCAAAGGACAGGACTTAGCAATCAGCCCCAGCATTTT. Protein sequence: CASQRTGLSNQPQHF.

The chain joins TRBV9 to TRBJ2-5; D may be TRBD2 (6 bases). Between the trimmed V and J ends, which lost 4 bases and 7 bases, there was a span of 17 bases. Germline V gives CDR1 SGDLS, CDR2 YYNGEE. The CDR3 contains 14 residues. The CDR3 sequence: CASSLRESRGTQYF. For the CDR3, the DNA is TGTGCCAGCAGCCTACGGGAGTCAAGGGGGACCCAGTACTTC.

This clonotype has just one count. V usage is TRBV5-1 and J usage is TRBJ1-2; possible D gene TRBD1, 5 bases. Trimming removed 3 bases at V and 2 bases at J, with 14 bases between. The CDR3 contains 15 residues. Germline assignment: CDR1 SGHRS and CDR2 YFSETQ. The CDR3, as DNA: TGCGCCAGCAGCTCGGGGGGTCCGGGCAACTATGGCTACACCTTC. Amino acids: CASSSGGPGNYGYTF.

This chain links TRBV12-3 or TRBV12-4 with TRBJ1-6; D call uncertain. The CDR3 runs to 13 residues. Trimming removed 5 bases at V and 7 bases at J, with 9 bases between. The CDR3: CASSITENSPLHF. As DNA, the CDR3 is TGTGCCAGCAGTATCACCGAGAATTCACCCCTCCACTTT.

V gene TRBV29-1 combines with J gene TRBJ1-2, with D perhaps matching TRBD1 (6 bases). V was cut by 4 bases and J by 5 bases, with 17 bases left in between. The germline CDR1 and CDR2 sequences are SQVTM and ANQGSEA. The CDR3 spans 14 residues. The chain's CDR3 is CSVGWGGASYGYTF. The CDR3 DNA follows: TGCAGCGTTGGGTGGGGGGGGGCCTCTTATGGCTACACCTTC.

The chain recombines TRBV20-1 with TRBJ2-7, with TRBD1 as a possible D gene (6 bases). CDR1 is DFQATT and CDR2 is SNEGSKA in the germline V gene (reference sequence). The CDR3 spans 14 residues. V lost 5 bases to trimming and J lost 0 bases, with 14 bases between them. CDR3 sequence (DNA): TGCAGTGCTTTAACAGCCAGGGGCTCCTACGAGCAGTACTTC. It specifies CSALTARGSYEQYF.

The chain couples TRBV20-1 to TRBJ1-5, with 7 bases matching TRBD1. The CDR3 covers 17 residues. J was trimmed by 0 bases and V by 4 bases; bases with no gene match: 12. Germline V gives CDR1 DFQATT, CDR2 SNEGSKA (reference sequence). CDR3 sequence (DNA): TGCAGTGCTACTTCGCCGGGACAGCCTTATAGCAATCAGCCCCAGCATTTT. It translates to CSATSPGQPYSNQPQHF.

This chain joins TRBV27 and TRBJ2-1; D is undetermined. This CDR3 comprises 15 residues. Trimming pared 3 bases from V and 5 bases from J, leaving 14 bases between. Germline CDR1 reads MNHEY; CDR2 reads SMNVEV (reference sequence). For the CDR3, the DNA is TGTGCCAGCAGTTTTAGGGCAGCCTGGCACAATGAGCAGTTCTTC. This encodes CASSFRAAWHNEQFF.

The rearrangement links TRBV5-1 to TRBJ2-7; 15 bases match TRBD2. V shed 4 bases, J shed 4 bases, and the junction held 9 bases outside the gene matches. In germline, CDR1 is SGHRS, CDR2 YFSETQ. The CDR3 totals 17 residues. The CDR3 protein is CASSPGLAGGNSYEQYF. CDR3 DNA: TGCGCCAGCAGCCCGGGACTAGCGGGGGGAAACTCGTACGAGCAGTACTTC.

This clonotype was recorded once. The chain carries TRBV3-1 and TRBJ1-2; the D gene is possibly TRBD1 (5 bases). CDR3 length equals 13 residues. Per germline, CDR1 LGHDT and CDR2 YNNKEL (reference sequence). With 3 bases removed from V and 8 bases from J, the gap between germline ends came to 13 bases. The CDR3 DNA follows: TGTGCCAGCAGCCAGGGACCGGCTGGGGGCTACACCTTC. Its protein product is CASSQGPAGGYTF.

The V and J genes are TRBV24-1 and TRBJ2-1; possible D gene TRBD1, 6 bases. In germline, CDR1 is KGHDR, CDR2 SFDVKD. Trimming pared 4 bases from V and 12 bases from J, leaving 15 bases between. This CDR3 has 13 amino acids. The CDR3 sequence: CATSDPGVVGQFF. CDR3 nucleotide sequence: TGTGCCACCAGTGACCCAGGGGTGGTGGGGCAGTTCTTC.

The rearrangement links TRBV5-6 to TRBJ1-2, with 8 nucleotides matching TRBD1. In germline, CDR1 is SGHDT, CDR2 YYEEEE. The V and J ends lost 8 bases and 4 bases, in that order; junction bases with no gene match: 7. The CDR3 is 13 residues long. CDR3 DNA sequence: TGTGCCAGTGGGGACACAGGGGGCTATGGCTACACCTTC. Protein: CASGDTGGYGYTF.

The V gene is TRBV30, the J gene TRBJ1-2; perhaps TRBD1 as D (6 bases). Germline V lookup: CDR1 GTSNPN, CDR2 SVGIG (reference sequence). V was pared by 5 bases and J by 2 bases, with 9 bases between. The CDR3 covers 12 residues. In DNA, the CDR3 is TGTGCCTGGGCCACAGGGAACTATGGCTACACCTTC. Translated: CAWATGNYGYTF.

The chain is built from TRBV29-1 and TRBJ2-3; D unresolved. Germline CDR1 is SQVTM and CDR2 is ANQGSEA. There are 15 residues in the CDR3. V lost 3 bases and J 2 bases, leaving 15 bases between the germline ends. DNA of the CDR3: TGCAGCGTTGATCTGCTACCTAGGGCCACAGATACGCAGTATTTT. Protein product: CSVDLLPRATDTQYF.

A few counts support this clonotype. V usage is TRBV4-3 and J usage is TRBJ2-2; 8 bases match TRBD1. V shed 5 bases and J 2 bases; nucleotides not matched to a gene: 4. Germline assignment: CDR1 LGHNA and CDR2 YSLEER. The CDR3 loop spans 15 amino acids. The CDR3 reads CASSSTGGNTGELFF. CDR3 nucleotide sequence: TGCGCCAGCAGCTCTACAGGGGGAAACACCGGGGAGCTGTTTTTT.

The chain uses TRBV7-2 and TRBJ2-7; tentatively, D is TRBD2 (7 bases). From germline, CDR1 is SGHTA and CDR2 FQGNSA. The V end was cut by 7 bases, the J end by 5 bases, with 18 bases between. This CDR3 comprises 14 residues. Written as DNA, the CDR3 is TGTGCCAGCACCCCCTGGGGGGGGGCGGACGAGCAGTACTTC. It is translated as CASTPWGGADEQYF.

V is TRBV20-1 and J is TRBJ2-3; TRBD2 aligns across 9 bases. The J segment lost 2 bases and the V segment lost 3 bases, leaving 15 bases of the junction unmatched. The CDR3 length is 18 residues. The germline V gene encodes CDR1 DFQATT and CDR2 SNEGSKA (reference sequence). Written as DNA, the CDR3 is TGCAGTGCTAGCCGCCCGGCGGGGGGGAGGAAGTCCACAGATACGCAGTATTTT. Protein sequence: CSASRPAGGRKSTDTQYF.

The chain uses TRBV7-9 and TRBJ2-5; 7 bases are a match to TRBD1. The CDR3 sequence is 14 residues long. CDR1 is SEHNR, CDR2 FQNEAQ, per germline (reference sequence). J was trimmed by 5 bases and V by 2 bases; bases with no gene match: 5. In DNA form, the CDR3 reads TGTGCCAGCAGCTTATCCGCCAGGGGGGAGACCCAGTACTTC. Its protein is CASSLSARGETQYF.

The V gene is TRBV5-1, the J gene TRBJ1-1; D might be TRBD1 (6 bases). This CDR3 contains 16 residues. Germline V CDR1 and CDR2: SGHRS, YFSETQ. Trimming pared 4 bases from V and 6 bases from J, leaving 22 bases between. CDR3 residues: CASSQGLGTSRPEAFF. CDR3 nucleotides: TGCGCCAGCAGCCAGGGGCTCGGAACTAGTCGTCCTGAAGCTTTCTTT.

CDR3 protein: CATSDTGAVEQFF. In DNA form, the CDR3 reads TGTGCCACCAGTGATACGGGGGCGGTTGAGCAGTTCTTC. This chain links TRBV24-1 with TRBJ2-1; possibly TRBD1 or TRBD2 for D (6 bases each). The CDR3 consists of 13 residues. Between the trimmed V and J ends, which lost 3 bases and 9 bases, there was a span of 11 bases. Germline CDR1 reads KGHDR; CDR2 reads SFDVKD.

J is TRBJ1-2 and V is TRBV2; D is uncertain. Per the germline V gene, CDR1 is SNHLY and CDR2 is FYNNEI. V was trimmed by 5 bases and J by 5 bases, leaving 9 bases between them. The CDR3 is made up of 12 amino acids. The CDR3 here is CASSPEQYGYTF. The DNA of the CDR3 is TGTGCCAGCAGTCCGGAGCAGTATGGCTACACCTTC.

This clonotype was counted once. The CDR3: CSAIMDINYGYTF. In nucleotides, the CDR3 is TGCAGTGCGATAATGGACATAAACTATGGCTACACCTTC. The chain carries TRBV20-1 and TRBJ1-2; D possibly corresponds to TRBD1 (5 bases). This CDR3 has 13 residues. CDR1 is DFQATT and CDR2 is SNEGSKA in the germline V gene (reference sequence). V shed 6 bases and J shed 2 bases, with 13 bases lying between them.

The V and J genes are TRBV20-1 and TRBJ1-3; D might be TRBD1 (5 bases). The CDR3 consists of 14 residues. With 6 bases removed from V and 4 bases from J, the gap between germline ends came to 16 bases. The germline V gene encodes CDR1 DFQATT and CDR2 SNEGSKA (reference sequence). The CDR3 spells CSAEGQGGGNTIYF. CDR3 DNA sequence: TGCAGTGCAGAAGGCCAGGGTGGAGGAAACACCATATATTTT.

The chain combines TRBV18 with TRBJ1-1; D not certain. Germline-derived CDR1 and CDR2 are KGHSH and LQKENI. V dropped 3 bases and J dropped 0 bases, with 11 bases sitting between them. This CDR3 has 15 residues. CDR3 sequence (DNA): TGTGCCAGCTCACCGGAGTACGGCATGAACACTGAAGCTTTCTTT. It is translated as CASSPEYGMNTEAFF.

This clonotype was seen just once. CDR3 residues: CSVQTYNEQFF. The CDR3 coding sequence is TGCAGCGTCCAGACCTACAATGAGCAGTTCTTC. The chain combines TRBV29-1 with TRBJ2-1; D remains ambiguous. V was clipped by 6 bases and J by 2 bases, with 5 bases between them. The germline gives CDR1 SQVTM, CDR2 ANQGSEA. The CDR3 length is 11 residues.

The V call is TRBV3-1, the J call TRBJ1-1; possible D gene TRBD1, 5 bases. Germline CDR1 and CDR2: LGHDT and YNNKEL (reference sequence). Trimming left V 5 bases short and J 4 bases short, with 11 bases between. This CDR3 region has 13 residues. The CDR3 DNA reads TGTGCCAGCAGCTTCGACAGCGGCACTGAAGCTTTCTTT. Protein product: CASSFDSGTEAFF.

The V call is TRBV6-5, the J call TRBJ1-1; TRBD1 might be the D (6 bases). CDR3 length: 13 residues. Germline V gene lookup returns CDR1 MNHEY and CDR2 SVGAGI. V was shortened by 8 bases and J by 7 bases, with 17 bases between the two germline ends. CDR3 DNA: TGTGCCAGCCAAAGGGGGTTGGGAGGTGAAGCTTTCTTT. Translation gives CASQRGLGGEAFF.

This clonotype was detected only once. This chain's CDR3 is CSAPLGGSSGNTIYF. The CDR3 DNA reads TGCAGTGCTCCGTTGGGAGGGAGCTCTGGAAACACCATATATTTT. This chain connects TRBV20-1 to TRBJ1-3; the D is unclear. With 5 bases removed from V and 0 bases from J, the gap between germline ends came to 14 bases. In germline, CDR1 is DFQATT, CDR2 SNEGSKA (reference sequence). The CDR3 runs 15 residues.

The chain has TRBV7-2 and TRBJ2-7; TRBD2 matches at 13 bases. The CDR3 covers 14 residues. The V segment lost 7 bases and the J segment 5 bases; nucleotides outside the gene matches: 5. CDR1 is SGHTA and CDR2 is FQGNSA in the germline V gene. The CDR3 DNA sequence: TGTGCCAGCACTCTCGGGACTAGCGGGGACGAGCAGTACTTC. Translation gives CASTLGTSGDEQYF.

This chain joins TRBV29-1 and TRBJ1-4; D is perhaps TRBD1 (6 bases). V lost 7 bases and J lost 2, with 14 bases in between. Germline V gives CDR1 SQVTM, CDR2 ANQGSEA. CDR3 size: 14 residues. The CDR3 nucleotides read TGCAGCGCAAGAAGGGGGACCACTAATGAAAAACTGTTTTTT. Its translation is CSARRGTTNEKLFF.